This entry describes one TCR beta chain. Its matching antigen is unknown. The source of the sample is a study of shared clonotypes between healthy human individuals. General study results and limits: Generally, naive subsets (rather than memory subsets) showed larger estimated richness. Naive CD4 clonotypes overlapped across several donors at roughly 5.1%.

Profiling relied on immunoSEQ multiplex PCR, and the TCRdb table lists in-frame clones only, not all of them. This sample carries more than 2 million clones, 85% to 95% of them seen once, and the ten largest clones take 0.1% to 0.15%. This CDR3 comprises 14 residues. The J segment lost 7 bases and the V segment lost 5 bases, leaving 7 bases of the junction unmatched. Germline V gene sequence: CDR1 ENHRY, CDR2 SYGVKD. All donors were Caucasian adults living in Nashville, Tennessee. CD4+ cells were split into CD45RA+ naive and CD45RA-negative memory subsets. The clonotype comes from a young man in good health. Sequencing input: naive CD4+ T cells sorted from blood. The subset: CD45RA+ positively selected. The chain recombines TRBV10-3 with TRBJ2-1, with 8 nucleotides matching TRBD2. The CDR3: CAISIGASGNEQFF. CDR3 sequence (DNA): TGTGCCATCAGTATAGGGGCTAGCGGGAATGAGCAGTTCTTC.